What follows describes a single T cell receptor (beta chain). Libraries were prepared by immunoSEQ multiplex PCR; TCRdb keeps only in-frame clonotypes and omits some of them. The repertoire has 200,000 to 250,000 clones, approximately 91% of them found once; the top ten carry more than 5.5%. Germline CDR1 is SGHTA and CDR2 is FQGNSA. This CDR3 contains 14 residues. V dropped 5 bases and J dropped 2 bases, with 11 bases sitting between them. The data were taken from a study of blood T cell repertoires in COVID-19. Study in general: Samples taken during acute and convalescent COVID-19 were collected in the United States, Italy and Spain.

The chain links TRBV7-2 to TRBJ2-3; D possibly corresponds to TRBD2 (5 bases). This clonotype originated in a man in his 60s who had recovered from COVID-19. What was sequenced was peripheral blood. CDR3 loop: CASSRTRATDTQYF. The CDR3 DNA follows: TGTGCCAGCAGCAGGACTCGGGCCACAGATACGCAGTATTTT.